This TCR beta chain was captured in a study of OX40 agonist ivuxolimab in advanced cancers. About the research overall: An agonistic anti-OX40 (CD134) antibody, ivuxolimab, was used to treat the patients. Broader study findings: Clonal expansion in partial responders at 0.1-3.0 mg/kg ranked among the lowest.

With 5 bases removed from V and 0 bases from J, the gap between germline ends came to 14 bases. The CDR3 extends over 16 amino acids. Germline values: CDR1 SGHKS, CDR2 YYEKEE (reference sequence). The cohort excluded patients with autoimmune disease history or systemic immunosuppression. The data were produced by immunoSEQ multiplex PCR, yet TCRdb's version contains in-frame clones alone and is incomplete. The table includes approximately 76,000 clones, around 90% detected once. Turning to this clone: Its antigen remains unknown.

The genes are TRBV5-5 and TRBJ1-4, with TRBD1 as a possible D gene (6 bases). The material sequenced was CD4+ or CD8+ T cells sorted from blood, taken in a trial of the OX40 agonist ivuxolimab. The clonotype originates from an adult with an advanced solid tumor such as melanoma, head and neck, liver or kidney cancer. The CDR3 bases are TGTGCCAGCAGTTCGGGGGCCCTCACAACTAATGAAAAACTGTTTTTT. Encoded protein: CASSSGALTTNEKLFF.